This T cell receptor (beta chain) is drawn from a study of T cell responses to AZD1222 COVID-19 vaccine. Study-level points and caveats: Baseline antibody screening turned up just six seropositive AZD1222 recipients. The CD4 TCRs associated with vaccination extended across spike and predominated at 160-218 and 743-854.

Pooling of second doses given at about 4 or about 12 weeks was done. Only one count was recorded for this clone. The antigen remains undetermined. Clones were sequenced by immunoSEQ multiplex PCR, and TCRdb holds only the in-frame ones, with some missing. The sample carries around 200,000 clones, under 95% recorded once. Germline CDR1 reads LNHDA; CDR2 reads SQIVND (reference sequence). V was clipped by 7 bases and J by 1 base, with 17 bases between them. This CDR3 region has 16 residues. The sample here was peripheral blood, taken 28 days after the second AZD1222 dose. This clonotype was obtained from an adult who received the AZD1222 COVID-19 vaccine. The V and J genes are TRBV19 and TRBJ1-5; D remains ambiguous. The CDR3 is CASTQGLVGSNQPQHF. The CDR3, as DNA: TGTGCCAGTACCCAAGGTTTGGTTGGGAGCAATCAGCCCCAGCATTTT.